This T cell receptor (beta chain) came from a study of Ad26.COV2.S vaccination and SARS-CoV-2 variants (dated by TCRdb to 2020 to 2023). In terms of the full investigation: Vaccine-arm donors were drawn from COV1001, a multicentre, randomized, double-blind, placebo-controlled phase I-IIa trial of Ad26.COV2.S in healthy adults. Dosing of Ad26.COV2.S was intramuscular, at either 5x10^10 or 1x10^11 viral particles, delivered as one shot or as two shots spaced 56 days apart. The TCR-sequenced set comprised approximately 32 samples: some 19 Ad26.COV2.S vaccine recipients, 5 placebo recipients and 8 SARS-CoV-2 convalescent individuals. Trial participants were randomized into five groups of five, in which low-dose or high-dose Ad26.COV2.S was given once or twice, or placebo was given on both occasions. Throughout the experiments and outcome assessment, investigators stayed blinded to trial group allocation. TCRbeta repertoire sequencing served as the tool for gauging how specific and how broad the SARS-CoV-2-reactive T cell receptors were following Ad26.COV2.S vaccination. Overall results and qualifications from the work: After vaccination, substantial breadth of spike-specific CD8+ and CD4+ T cell responses was reported. According to the authors, total T cell responses may have been underestimated by the TCR breadth and depth analyses. Compared with placebo recipients, Ad26.COV2.S recipients showed higher spike-specific TCR breadth (P = 0.0014). The study was not powered to compare responses between vaccine doses or regimens. Vaccine and placebo recipients had similar non-spike TCR breadth, a finding consistent with the vaccine containing only spike.

The CDR3 sequence holds 13 residues, the cysteine and phenylalanine included. CDR3 DNA only is kept here, 39 bases in frame from base 1. Unmatched junction bases come to 5, with V trimmed by 3 bases and J by 4 bases. The CDR1 and CDR2 encoded by the germline V gene (reference sequence) are DFQATT and SNEGSKA. A word on this clone: Its antigen is currently not known. Base qualities are not provided; no much larger clone lies one nucleotide away.

Interpreted using the paper, the treatment or condition label stands for: some 19 received Ad26.COV2.S at low or high dose, single or two shots; about 5 received placebo; per-sample allocation not given. Repertoires of vaccine and placebo recipients were sequenced from samples taken on day 63 after the first injection. Cohort 1b enrolled 25 to 30 adults aged 18-55 years at a single site in Boston, USA, between 29 July and 7 August 2020. Ad26.COV2.S consisted of a replication-incompetent adenovirus type 26 vector by which a prefusion-stabilized SARS-CoV-2 spike protein from the original Wuhan strain was expressed. The immunoSEQ Assay was used to sequence TCRbeta CDR3 regions. After extraction, genomic DNA underwent amplification by bias-controlled multiplex PCR, followed by high-throughput sequencing. The published analysis was carried out like this. To quantify the absolute abundance of every unique TCRbeta CDR3 region, sequences were collapsed and filtered. T cell fraction was estimated by normalizing TCRbeta template counts to usable DNA, which was measured by amplifying reference genes present in all nucleated cells. Repertoire TCRs were annotated as SARS-CoV-2-specific by exact matching of V gene, CDR3 amino acid sequence and J gene to a known reactive TCR set. The reference SARS-CoV-2 TCR set was obtained from MIRA and was filtered for enrichment in COVID-19-positive ImmuneCODE repertoires, whereby public or cross-reactive TCRs were removed. Using the MIRA antigens, annotated TCRs were further analysed by specific ORF or by position within an ORF. Depth was the summed frequency of annotated unique rearrangements, while breadth was defined as annotated unique rearrangements over total unique productive rearrangements. TCR breadth was compared between groups using two-sided Wilcoxon rank-sum tests. Held by TCRdb, this immuneACCESS table contains in-frame sequences only and omits some clones. Under half of the omission traces to an unresolved V gene where checked; the cause of the rest is unknown. That table is the source of V, J and clone size, and D and trimming were worked out from the DNA. The sample table records roughly 500,000 clones; nearly 90% of these occur just once. Of the sample, about 2.7% is held by the ten largest clones.

This specimen was peripheral blood, taken in a trial of Ad26.COV2.S vaccine versus placebo. This sequence uses TRBV20-1 and TRBJ1-2, with TRBD1 matching 7 junction bases. The sequence derives from a person aged 18-65 years who received the Ad26.COV2.S COVID-19 vaccine or a placebo. The sequenced DNA is TGCAGTGCTAGTCAAGGGGGCACCTATGGCTACACCTTC. It specifies CSASQGGTYGYTF.